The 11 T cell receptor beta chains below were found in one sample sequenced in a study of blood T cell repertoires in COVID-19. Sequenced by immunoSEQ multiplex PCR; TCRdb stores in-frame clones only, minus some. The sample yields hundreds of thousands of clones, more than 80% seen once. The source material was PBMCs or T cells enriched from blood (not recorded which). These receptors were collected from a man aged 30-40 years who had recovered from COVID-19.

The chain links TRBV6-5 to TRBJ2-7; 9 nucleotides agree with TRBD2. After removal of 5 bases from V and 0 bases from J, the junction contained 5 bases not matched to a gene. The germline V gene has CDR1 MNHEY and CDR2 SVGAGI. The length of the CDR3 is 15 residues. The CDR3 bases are TGTGCCAGCAGTAAGACTAGCGGCAGCTCCTACGAGCAGTACTTC. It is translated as CASSKTSGSSYEQYF.

CDR3 in amino acids: CASSLDGGTYNEQFF. Written as DNA, the CDR3 is TGCGCCAGCAGCTTGGATGGCGGGACCTACAATGAGCAGTTCTTC. The V and J genes are TRBV5-1 and TRBJ2-1; D might be TRBD2 (6 bases). Germline V gene lookup returns CDR1 SGHRS and CDR2 YFSETQ. With 0 bases removed from V and 2 bases from J, the gap between germline ends came to 9 bases. The CDR3 is made up of 15 amino acids.

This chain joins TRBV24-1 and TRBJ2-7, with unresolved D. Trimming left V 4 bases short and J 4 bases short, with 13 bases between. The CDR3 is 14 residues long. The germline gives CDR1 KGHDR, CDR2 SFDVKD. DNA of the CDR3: TGTGCCACCAGTGAAAGAGGCGGCGCGTACGAGCAGTACTTC. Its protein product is CATSERGGAYEQYF.

CDR3 sequence: CASGLVPNSHGYTF. The CDR3 region has the DNA TGTGCTAGTGGTTTGGTACCCAACAGCCATGGCTACACCTTC. This chain connects TRBV12-5 to TRBJ1-2, with D unresolved. Trimming stripped 0 bases from V and 6 bases from J, with 11 bases between. The germline V gene has CDR1 LGHNT and CDR2 FRNRAP. This CDR3 region has 14 residues.

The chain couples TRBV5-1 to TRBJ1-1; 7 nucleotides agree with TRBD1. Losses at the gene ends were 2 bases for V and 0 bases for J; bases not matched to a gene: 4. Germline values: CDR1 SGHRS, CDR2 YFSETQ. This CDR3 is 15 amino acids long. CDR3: CASSFEQGLNTEAFF. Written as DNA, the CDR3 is TGCGCCAGCAGCTTCGAACAGGGGCTGAACACTGAAGCTTTCTTT.

The CDR3 coding sequence is TGTGCCACCAGTGACCGCTTCAGTCAGCCCCAGCATTTT. Residues: CATSDRFSQPQHF. The genes are TRBV24-1 and TRBJ1-5, with D unclear. This CDR3 is built from 13 residues. Germline CDR1 and CDR2: KGHDR and SFDVKD. Trimming took off 4 bases at V and 6 bases at J, with 9 bases between the two ends.

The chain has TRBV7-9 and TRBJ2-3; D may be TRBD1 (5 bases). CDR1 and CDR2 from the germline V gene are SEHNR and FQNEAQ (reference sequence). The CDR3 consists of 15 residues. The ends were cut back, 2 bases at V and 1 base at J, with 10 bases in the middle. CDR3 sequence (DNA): TGTGCCAGCAGCTTATCTCTCAGGGGCACAGATACGCAGTATTTT. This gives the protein CASSLSLRGTDTQYF.

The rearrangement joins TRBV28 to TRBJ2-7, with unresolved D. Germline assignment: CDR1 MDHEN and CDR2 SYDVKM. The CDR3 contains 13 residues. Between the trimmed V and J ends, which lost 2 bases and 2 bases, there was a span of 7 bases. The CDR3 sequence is CASSLPTPYEQYF. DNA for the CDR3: TGTGCCAGCAGTTTACCTACCCCCTACGAGCAGTACTTC. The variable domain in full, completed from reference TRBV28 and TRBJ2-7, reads DVKVTQSSRYLVKRTGEKVFLECVQDMDHENMFWYRQDPGLGLRLIYFSYDVKMKEKGDIPEGYSVSREKKERFSLILESASTNQTSMYLCASSLPTPYEQYFGPGTRLTVT.

DNA of the CDR3: TGTGCCAGCAGTCCACAGAGTGCTTTCTTT. As protein: CASSPQSAFF. The rearrangement links TRBV12-3 or TRBV12-4 to TRBJ1-1; D is undetermined. The CDR3 is 10 residues long. Trimming stripped 5 bases from V and 11 bases from J, with 9 bases between.

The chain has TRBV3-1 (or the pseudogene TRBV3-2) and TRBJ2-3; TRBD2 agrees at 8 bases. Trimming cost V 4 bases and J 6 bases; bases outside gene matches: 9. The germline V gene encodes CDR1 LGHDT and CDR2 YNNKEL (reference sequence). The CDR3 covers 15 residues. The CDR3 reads CASSPSAGASDTQYF. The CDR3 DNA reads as TGTGCCAGCAGCCCTTCAGCGGGAGCGTCCGATACGCAGTATTTT.

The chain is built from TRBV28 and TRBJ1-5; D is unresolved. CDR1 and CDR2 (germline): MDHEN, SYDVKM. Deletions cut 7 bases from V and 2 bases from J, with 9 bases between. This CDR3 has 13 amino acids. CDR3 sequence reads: CASIEGGNQPQHF. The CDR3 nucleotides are TGTGCCAGCATTGAGGGTGGCAATCAGCCCCAGCATTTT.